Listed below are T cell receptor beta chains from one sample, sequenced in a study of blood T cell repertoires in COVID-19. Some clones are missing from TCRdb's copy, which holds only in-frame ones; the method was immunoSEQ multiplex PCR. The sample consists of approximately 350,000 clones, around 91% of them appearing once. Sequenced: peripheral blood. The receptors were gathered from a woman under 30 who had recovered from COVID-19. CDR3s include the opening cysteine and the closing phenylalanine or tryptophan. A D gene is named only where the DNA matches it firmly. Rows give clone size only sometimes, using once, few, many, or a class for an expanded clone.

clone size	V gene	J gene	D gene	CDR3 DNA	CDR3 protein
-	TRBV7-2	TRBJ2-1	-	TGTGCCAGCAGCTTCGAGGGATGGTACAATGAGCAGTTCTTC	CASSFEGWYNEQFF
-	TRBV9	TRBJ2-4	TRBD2	TGTGCCAGCAGCCCGCGGGGGGCGCCGGCCAAAAACATTCAGTACTTC	CASSPRGAPAKNIQYF
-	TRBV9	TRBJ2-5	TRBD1	TGTGCCAGCAGCGCCGCCGGGACAGGGGGCCCACGTAGACAAGAGACCCAGTACTTC	CASSAAGTGGPRRQETQYF
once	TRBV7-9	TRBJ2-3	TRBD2	TGTGCCAGCAGCCACCCTAGCGGCACTAGCACAGATACGCAGTATTTT	CASSHPSGTSTDTQYF
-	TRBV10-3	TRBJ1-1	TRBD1	TGTGCCATCAGTGAAGCGCAGGGGGTCACTGAAGCTTTCTTT	CAISEAQGVTEAFF
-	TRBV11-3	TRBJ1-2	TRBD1	TGTGCCAGCAGCTTAGCATCGACAGGGCCTAACTATGGCTACACCTTC	CASSLASTGPNYGYTF
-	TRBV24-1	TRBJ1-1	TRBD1	TGTGCCACCAGTGACGGACAGGACACTGAAGCTTTCTTT	CATSDGQDTEAFF
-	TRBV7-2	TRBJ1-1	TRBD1	TGTGCCAGCAGCCCCACAGGGGTCCGGAAAGCTTTCTTT	CASSPTGVRKAFF
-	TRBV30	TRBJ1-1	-	TGTGCCTGGAGTTTTGACAGGAGCACTGAAGCTTTCTTT	CAWSFDRSTEAFF
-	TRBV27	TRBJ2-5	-	TGTGCCAGCAGTTTAAGTAGAGGCGGTCTAGCCGCAGAGACCCAGTACTTC	CASSLSRGGLAAETQYF
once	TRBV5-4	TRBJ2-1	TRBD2	TGTGCCAGCAGTTTTTACGGGACTATGCAGTTCTTC	CASSFYGTMQFF
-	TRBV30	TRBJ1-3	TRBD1	TGTGCCTGGAGTGTAGGGACAGGGCGTCTCGGAAACACCATATATTTT	CAWSVGTGRLGNTIYF
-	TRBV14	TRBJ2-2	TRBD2	TGTGCCAGCAGCCAAATGTTAGCGGGGTCCACCGGGGAGCTGTTTTTT	CASSQMLAGSTGELFF
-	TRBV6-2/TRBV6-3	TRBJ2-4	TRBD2	TGTGCCAGCAGCCCCCGACTAGCGGGAGTGTTGGGCAAAAACATTCAGTACTTC	CASSPRLAGVLGKNIQYF
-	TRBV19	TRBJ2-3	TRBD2	TGTGCCAGTAGTTCTAGCGGGACCACAGATACGCAGTATTTT	CASSSSGTTDTQYF
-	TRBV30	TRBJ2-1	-	TGTGCCTGGGGACTATTCTCCTACAATGAGCAGTTCTTC	CAWGLFSYNEQFF
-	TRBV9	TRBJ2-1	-	TGTGCCAGCAGCGTAGGGGGCGGCAGTAGAAAGTTCAATGAGCAGTTCTTC	CASSVGGGSRKFNEQFF
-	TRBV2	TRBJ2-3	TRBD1	TGTGCCAGCAGTCCGGGACAGGGGTTGTCAGATACGCAGTATTTT	CASSPGQGLSDTQYF
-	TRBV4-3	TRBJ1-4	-	TGCGCCAGCAGCCAAGTGTGGAGGGTGGGTGAAAAACTGTTTTTT	CASSQVWRVGEKLFF
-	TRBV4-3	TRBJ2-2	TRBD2	TGCGCCAGCAGCTTGTCACTCAGGCTAGCGGGTAACACCGGGGAGCTGTTTTTT	CASSLSLRLAGNTGELFF
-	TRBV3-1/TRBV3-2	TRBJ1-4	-	TGTGCCAGCAGCTACTTAAATGAAAAACTGTTTTTT	CASSYLNEKLFF
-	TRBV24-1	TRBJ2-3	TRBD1	TGTGCCACCGGGGGACAGATAAGCACAGATACGCAGTATTTT	CATGGQISTDTQYF